Listed below are T cell receptor beta chains from one sample, sequenced in a study of tumour-infiltrating T cells in Burkitt lymphoma. The table came from immunoSEQ multiplex PCR; TCRdb's copy has only in-frame clones and leaves some out. Among about 15,000 clones, 60% to 80% were seen once, and the ten largest hold about 7.2%. Sample: tumor tissue. These receptors all come from a human donor with diffuse large B-cell lymphoma. CDR3s include the opening cysteine and the closing phenylalanine or tryptophan. D genes are given only for firm matches. Clone size appears in some rows only: once, few, many, or a class for an expanded clone.

abundance	v_gene	j_gene	len	d_gene	CDR3aa	CDR3nt
NA	TRBV14	TRBJ2-5	15	NA	CASSQDPKYQETQYF	TGTGCCAGCAGCCAAGATCCTAAGTACCAAGAGACCCAGTACTTC
once	TRBV6-1	TRBJ2-7	14	TRBD1	CASALGQGPYEQYF	TGTGCCAGTGCTCTAGGACAGGGACCCTACGAGCAGTACTTC
NA	TRBV30	TRBJ2-1	18	TRBD2	CAWSGRTSGRVSYNEQFF	TGTGCCTGGAGTGGTAGGACTAGCGGGAGGGTATCCTACAATGAGCAGTTCTTC
NA	TRBV19	TRBJ2-6	15	TRBD1	CASTMTGTGANVLTF	TGTGCCAGTACTATGACAGGGACTGGGGCCAACGTCCTGACTTTC
NA	TRBV18	TRBJ2-7	11	NA	CASSQDFEQYF	TGTGCCAGCTCACAGGATTTCGAGCAGTACTTC
NA	TRBV6-1	TRBJ2-2	14	NA	CASTKSGPTGELFF	TGTGCCAGCACGAAATCGGGTCCCACCGGGGAGCTGTTTTTT
once	TRBV29-1	TRBJ2-1	21	TRBD2	CSVIPKKALAGGLSSYNEQFF	TGCAGCGTAATACCAAAAAAGGCGCTAGCGGGAGGCCTCTCCTCCTACAATGAGCAGTTCTTC
NA	TRBV28	TRBJ1-5	13	NA	CASSPGGQLPQHF	TGTGCCAGCAGTCCTGGAGGCCAACTGCCCCAGCATTTT
NA	TRBV4-1	TRBJ1-5	15	NA	CASSHDSRGNQPQHF	TGCGCCAGCAGCCACGACTCCAGGGGCAATCAGCCCCAGCATTTT
NA	TRBV19	TRBJ2-5	13	NA	CASSASGQETQYF	TGTGCCAGTAGTGCCAGCGGCCAAGAGACCCAGTACTTC
NA	TRBV5-5	TRBJ1-2	13	NA	CASSLLNNYGYTF	TGTGCCAGCAGCTTGTTGAACAACTATGGCTACACCTTC
NA	TRBV13	TRBJ1-2	14	NA	CASSYQAGVDGYTF	TGTGCCAGCAGCTATCAGGCAGGGGTTGATGGCTACACCTTC
NA	TRBV12-5	TRBJ2-1	19	TRBD2	CASGLVLWSGRVRDNEQFF	TGTGCTAGTGGTTTGGTACTGTGGAGCGGGAGGGTTCGTGACAATGAGCAGTTCTTC
NA	TRBV6-6	TRBJ1-1	12	NA	CASSYAALEAFF	TGTGCCAGCAGTTATGCTGCGCTGGAAGCTTTCTTT
NA	TRBV7-9	TRBJ2-3	13	NA	CASSWLGTDTQYF	TGTGCCAGCAGCTGGTTAGGCACAGATACGCAGTATTTT
NA	TRBV19	TRBJ1-2	18	TRBD1	CASSPNLGQASNGYGYTF	TGTGCCAGTAGTCCCAACCTGGGACAGGCCTCTAATGGCTATGGCTACACCTTC
NA	TRBV4-1	TRBJ1-4	17	NA	CASSQDVGVGFGEKLFF	TGCGCCAGCAGCCAAGATGTAGGGGTAGGATTCGGTGAAAAACTGTTTTTT
NA	TRBV23-1	TRBJ1-1	17	NA	CASVDHWGGAKRTEAFF	TGCGCCAGCGTAGATCACTGGGGTGGGGCGAAAAGAACTGAAGCTTTCTTT
NA	TRBV9	TRBJ2-3	16	TRBD2	CASSLGFSGRADTQYF	TGTGCCAGCAGCCTTGGGTTTAGCGGGAGGGCAGATACGCAGTATTTT
NA	TRBV18	TRBJ2-4	15	NA	CASSNSGLAKNIQYF	TGTGCCAGCTCCAATAGCGGATTAGCCAAAAACATTCAGTACTTC
NA	TRBV29-1	TRBJ2-7	14	NA	CSVEMGEGSYEQYF	TGCAGCGTTGAGATGGGAGAGGGCTCCTACGAGCAGTACTTC
NA	TRBV28	TRBJ2-1	15	TRBD1	CASSPIETGGVGQFF	TGTGCCAGCAGCCCTATCGAGACAGGGGGCGTAGGGCAGTTCTTC
NA	TRBV27	TRBJ2-3	12	NA	CASSLKADTQYF	TGTGCCAGCAGTTTAAAGGCAGATACGCAGTATTTT
NA	TRBV6-6	TRBJ1-5	13	TRBD1	CASRDRGNQPQHF	TGTGCCAGCAGGGACAGGGGCAATCAGCCCCAGCATTTT
few	TRBV5-1	TRBJ1-1	16	TRBD1	CASSLHNRGKNTEAFF	TGCGCCAGCAGCTTGCACAACAGGGGAAAGAACACTGAAGCTTTCTTT
few	TRBV7-6	TRBJ2-5	17	TRBD1	CASSLGTGVFGDETQYF	TGTGCCAGCAGCTTGGGGACAGGGGTATTCGGAGATGAGACCCAGTACTTC
NA	TRBV6-1	TRBJ1-4	15	NA	CASSESTGTNEKLFF	TGTGCCAGCAGTGAATCTACAGGGACTAATGAAAAACTGTTTTTT
once	TRBV7-9	TRBJ2-2	14	NA	CASSGTYRTGELFF	TGTGCCAGCAGCGGGACTTATCGCACCGGGGAGCTGTTTTTT
few	TRBV5-1	TRBJ1-5	14	NA	CASSFGGSNQPQHF	TGCGCCAGCAGCTTTGGCGGATCCAATCAGCCCCAGCATTTT